This T cell receptor beta chain was captured by sequencing in a study of regulatory dendritic cells for organ transplantation (TCRdb year 2017). General notes on the study: Regulatory dendritic cells were generated from monocytes cultured with vitamin D3 on days 0 and 4 and IL-10 on day 4. On day 6, LPS was added to the DC cultures to test how the DCs responded to a strong maturation-inducing agent. Before and after allostimulation with regulatory or mature dendritic cells, TCRbeta repertoires were sequenced from sorted naive and memory CD4+ and CD8+ T cells. Overall study results and their limits: Highly diverse repertoires were observed in naive CD4+ and CD8+ T cells, whereas lower diversity was observed in memory cells, and the most oligoclonal repertoires were found in memory CD8+ cells. Among the resting subsets, the most alloreactive TCR clonotypes were found in memory CD8+ T cells. In both subjects, allostimulation led to expansion of memory CD8+ clones, though the expansion induced by regulatory dendritic cells appeared to be more limited than that induced by mature dendritic cells. Only a couple of subjects were sequenced, and the authors noted considerable between-individual heterogeneity in the alloreactive memory CD8+ T cell pool.

V is pared back by 5 bases and J by 5 bases, with 16 bases lying between the germline termini. The germline V gene provides CDR1 MNHEY and CDR2 SVGAGI. The cysteine opens and the phenylalanine closes a CDR3 of 15 amino acids. The DNA shown is the 45-base CDR3, in frame from base 1. The TCRbeta CDR3 regions were amplified in a multiplexed two-step PCR with Vbeta-specific forward primers and Jbeta-specific reverse primers. TCRbeta libraries were sequenced on an Illumina instrument through the immunoSEQ service. For the original study's pipeline: V, D and J genes were assigned using IMGT annotation, and counts were corrected for multiplex PCR bias using synthetic CDR3 analogues. The immunoSEQ Analyzer calculated repertoire clonality as one minus the normalized Shannon entropy. Fisher's exact test with Benjamini-Hochberg false discovery rate control was used to define clonal expansion, with two-tailed P<0.01. TCRdb stores this immuneACCESS table with in-frame sequences only. Part of the clones is absent; in the studies checked, under half of the shortfall reflects unresolved V genes, and no reason is known for the rest. The DNA gave D and trimming, while V, J and clone size come from that table. The sample data list approximately 4,400 clones, and 71% of these were observed just once. The top ten constitute 20% to 25% of the sample.

Concerning this clone itself: The target of this receptor is not known. Base qualities are not recorded, but no much larger clone differs from it by a single base.

Sorted T cell subsets were CFSE-labeled and co-cultured for approximately 5 days with allogeneic regulatory or mature dendritic cells at a 1:10 DC:T ratio. FACS was used to sort naive T cells as CD45RA+ cells and memory T cells as CD45RO+ CD4+ or CD8+ cells. T cells for TCR sequencing came from a couple of healthy control subjects. The Qiagen DNeasy Blood & Tissue Kit was used for extraction of genomic DNA. The chain is encoded by TRBV6-5 joined to TRBJ2-1, with TRBD2 perhaps the D gene, on 6 matching bases. The source material was memory CD8+ T cells from blood cultured with dendritic cells. The cell subset or site label for this specimen denotes: CD45RO+ memory T cells. The sequence was obtained from a human donor in good health. This receptor carries the CDR3 CASSGAGTLNNEQFF. Read as DNA, the sequence is TGTGCCAGCAGTGGCGCCGGGACTTTGAACAATGAGCAGTTCTTC.